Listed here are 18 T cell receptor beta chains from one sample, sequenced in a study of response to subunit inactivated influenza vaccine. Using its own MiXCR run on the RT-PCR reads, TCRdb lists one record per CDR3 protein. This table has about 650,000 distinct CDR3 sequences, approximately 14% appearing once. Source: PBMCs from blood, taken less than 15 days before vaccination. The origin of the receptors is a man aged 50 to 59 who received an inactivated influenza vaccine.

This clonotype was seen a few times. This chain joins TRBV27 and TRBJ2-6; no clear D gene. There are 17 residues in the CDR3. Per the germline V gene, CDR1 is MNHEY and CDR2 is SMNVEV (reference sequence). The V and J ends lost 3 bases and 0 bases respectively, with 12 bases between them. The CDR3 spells CASSFGLLHSGANVLTF. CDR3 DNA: TGTGCCAGCAGTTTCGGGCTTCTCCACTCTGGGGCCAACGTCCTGACTTTC.

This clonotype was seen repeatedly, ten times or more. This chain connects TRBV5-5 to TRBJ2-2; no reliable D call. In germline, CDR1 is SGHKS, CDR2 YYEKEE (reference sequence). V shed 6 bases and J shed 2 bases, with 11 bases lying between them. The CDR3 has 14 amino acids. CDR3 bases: TGTGCCAGCAAGATGACTGGTAACACCGGGGAGCTGTTTTTT. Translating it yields CASKMTGNTGELFF.

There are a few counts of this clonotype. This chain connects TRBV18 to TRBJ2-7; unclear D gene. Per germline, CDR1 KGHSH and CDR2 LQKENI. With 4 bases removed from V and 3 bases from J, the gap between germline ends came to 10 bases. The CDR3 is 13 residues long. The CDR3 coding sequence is TGTGCCAGCTCACTGACCGATGACTACGAGCAGTACTTC. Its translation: CASSLTDDYEQYF.

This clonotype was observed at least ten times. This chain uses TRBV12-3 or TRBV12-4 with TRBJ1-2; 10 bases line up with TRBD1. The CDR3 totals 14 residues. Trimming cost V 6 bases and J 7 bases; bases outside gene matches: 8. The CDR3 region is CASRPLGQGVGYTF. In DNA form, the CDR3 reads TGTGCCAGCAGACCACTCGGACAGGGGGTTGGCTACACCTTC.

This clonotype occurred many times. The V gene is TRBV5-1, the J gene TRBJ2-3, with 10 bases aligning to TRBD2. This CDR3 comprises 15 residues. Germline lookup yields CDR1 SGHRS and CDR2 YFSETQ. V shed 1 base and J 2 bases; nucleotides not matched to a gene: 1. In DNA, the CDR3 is TGCGCCAGCAGCTTGAGCGGGAGGGACACAGATACGCAGTATTTT. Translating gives CASSLSGRDTDTQYF.

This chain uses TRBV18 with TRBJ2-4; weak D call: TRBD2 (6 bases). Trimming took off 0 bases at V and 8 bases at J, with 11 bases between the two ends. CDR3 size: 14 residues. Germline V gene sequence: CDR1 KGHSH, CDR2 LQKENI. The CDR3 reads CASSPPGGSHIQYF. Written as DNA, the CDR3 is TGTGCCAGCTCACCACCCGGGGGTAGTCACATTCAGTACTTC.

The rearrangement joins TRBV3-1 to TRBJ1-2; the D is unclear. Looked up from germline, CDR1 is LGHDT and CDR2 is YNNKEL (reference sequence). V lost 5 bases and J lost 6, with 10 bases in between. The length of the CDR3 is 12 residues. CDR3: CASSYSANGYTF. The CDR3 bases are TGTGCCAGCAGCTACTCGGCTAATGGCTACACCTTC.

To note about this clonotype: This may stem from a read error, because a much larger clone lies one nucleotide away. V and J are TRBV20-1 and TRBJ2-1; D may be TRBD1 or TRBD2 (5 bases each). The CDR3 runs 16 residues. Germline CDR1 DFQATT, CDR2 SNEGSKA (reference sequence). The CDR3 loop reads CSARESGASRYNGQFF. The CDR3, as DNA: TGCAGTGCTAGAGAGTCCGGGGCCTCCAGATACAATGGGCAGTTCTTC.

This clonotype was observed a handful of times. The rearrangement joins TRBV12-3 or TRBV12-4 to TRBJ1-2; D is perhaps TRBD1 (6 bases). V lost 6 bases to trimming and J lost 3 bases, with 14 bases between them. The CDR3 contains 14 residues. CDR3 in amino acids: CASRFGGGDYGYTF. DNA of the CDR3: TGTGCCAGCAGATTTGGAGGGGGAGACTATGGCTACACCTTC.

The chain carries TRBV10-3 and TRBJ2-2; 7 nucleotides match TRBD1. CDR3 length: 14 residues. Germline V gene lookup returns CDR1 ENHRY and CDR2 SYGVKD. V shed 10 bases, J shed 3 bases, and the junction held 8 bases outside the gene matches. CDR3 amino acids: CATGGHGDTGELFF. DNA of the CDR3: TGTGCCACAGGGGGACACGGAGACACCGGGGAGCTGTTTTTT.

CDR3 sequence reads: CASSLRTPNIQYF. In DNA form, the CDR3 reads TGTGCCAGCAGCTTGCGGACGCCAAACATTCAGTACTTC. This chain links TRBV5-5 with TRBJ2-4; no clear D gene. The CDR3 has 13 residues. Trimming pared 1 base from V and 6 bases from J, leaving 8 bases between. Looked up from germline, CDR1 is SGHKS and CDR2 is YYEKEE (reference sequence).

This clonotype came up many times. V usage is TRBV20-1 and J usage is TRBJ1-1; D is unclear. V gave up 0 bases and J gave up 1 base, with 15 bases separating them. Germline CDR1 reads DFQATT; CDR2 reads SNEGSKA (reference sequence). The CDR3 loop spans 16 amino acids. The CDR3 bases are TGCAGTGCTAGAGATCTGGGAGGCTGGAGGAACACTGAAGCTTTCTTT. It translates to CSARDLGGWRNTEAFF.

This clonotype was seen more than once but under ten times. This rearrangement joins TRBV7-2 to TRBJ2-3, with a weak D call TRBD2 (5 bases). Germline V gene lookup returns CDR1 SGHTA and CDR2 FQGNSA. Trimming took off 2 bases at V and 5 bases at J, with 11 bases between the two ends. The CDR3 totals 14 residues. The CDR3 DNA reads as TGTGCCAGCAGCTTATCCGAGGCGGGAGATACGCAGTATTTT. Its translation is CASSLSEAGDTQYF. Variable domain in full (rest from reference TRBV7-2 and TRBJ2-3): GAGVSQSPSNKVTEKGKDVELRCDPISGHTALYWYRQSLGQGLEFLIYFQGNSAPDKSGLPSDRFSAERTGGSVSTLTIQRTQQEDSAVYLCASSLSEAGDTQYFGPGTRLTVL.

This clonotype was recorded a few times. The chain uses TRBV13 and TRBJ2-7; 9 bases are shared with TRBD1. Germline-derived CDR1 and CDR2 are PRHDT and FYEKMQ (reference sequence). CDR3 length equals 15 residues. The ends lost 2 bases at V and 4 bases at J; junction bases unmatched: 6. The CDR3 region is CASSLRGQGQYEQYF. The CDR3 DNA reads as TGTGCCAGCAGCTTACGGGGACAGGGTCAATACGAGCAGTACTTC. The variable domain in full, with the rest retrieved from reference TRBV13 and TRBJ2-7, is AAGVIQSPRHLIKEKRETATLKCYPIPRHDTVYWYQQGPGQDPQFLISFYEKMQSDKGSIPDRFSAQQFSDYHSELNMSSLELGDSALYFCASSLRGQGQYEQYFGPGTRLTVT.

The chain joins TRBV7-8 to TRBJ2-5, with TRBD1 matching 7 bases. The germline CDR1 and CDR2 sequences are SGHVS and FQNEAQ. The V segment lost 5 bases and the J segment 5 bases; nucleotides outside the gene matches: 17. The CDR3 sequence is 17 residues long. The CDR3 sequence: CASSIQIPGQPKETQYF. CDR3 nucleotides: TGTGCCAGCAGCATTCAAATTCCGGGACAGCCTAAGGAGACCCAGTACTTC. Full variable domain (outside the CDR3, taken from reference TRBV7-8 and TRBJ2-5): GAGVSQSPRYKVAKRGQDVALRCDPISGHVSLFWYQQALGQGPEFLTYFQNEAQLDKSGLPSDRFFAERPEGSVSTLKIQRTQQEDSAVYLCASSIQIPGQPKETQYFGPGTRLLVL.

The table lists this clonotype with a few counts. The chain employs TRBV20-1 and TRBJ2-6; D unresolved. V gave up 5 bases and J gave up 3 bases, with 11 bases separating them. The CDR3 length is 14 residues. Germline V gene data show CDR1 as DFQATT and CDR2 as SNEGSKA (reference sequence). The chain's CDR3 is CSAPNAGGANVLTF. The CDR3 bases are TGCAGTGCTCCCAACGCCGGTGGGGCCAACGTCCTGACTTTC.

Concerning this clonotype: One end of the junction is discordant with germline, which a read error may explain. CDR3 nucleotide sequence: TGTGCCAGCTCACCCCCCATCTCCCACAATGAGCAGTTCTTC. Its protein is CASSPPISHNEQFF. The chain recombines TRBV18 with TRBJ2-1; D is undetermined. The CDR3 is 14 residues long. Per germline, CDR1 KGHSH and CDR2 LQKENI. Supplemented by reference TRBV18 and TRBJ2-1, the full variable domain reads NAGVMQNPRHLVRRRGQEARLRCSPMKGHSHVYWYRQLPEEGLKFMVYLQKENIIDESGMPKERFSAEFPKEGPSILRIQQVVRGDSAAYFCASSPPISHNEQFFGPGTRLTVL.

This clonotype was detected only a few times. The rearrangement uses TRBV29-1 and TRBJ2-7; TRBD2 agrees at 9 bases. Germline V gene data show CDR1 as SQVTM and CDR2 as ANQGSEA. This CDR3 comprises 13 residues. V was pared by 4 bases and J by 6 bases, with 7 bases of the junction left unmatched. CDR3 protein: CSVGGGGAGEQYF. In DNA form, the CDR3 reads TGCAGCGTTGGAGGCGGGGGGGCCGGCGAGCAGTACTTC.